Listed below are T cell receptor beta chains from one sample, sequenced in a study of cytomegalovirus exposure and HLA in healthy donors. Repertoires were generated with immunoSEQ multiplex PCR, while TCRdb's copy carries only in-frame clones and drops some. The sample has roughly 100,000 clones; roughly 13% are singletons. Sequenced material: PBMCs. The receptors stem from a man in his forties in good health and CMV-seropositive. The CDR3 runs from the conserved cysteine through the conserved F or W. Each record gives: J gene, D gene, clone size, V gene, CDR3 length, CDR3 protein, CDR3 DNA. The D gene is left open where the match is weak. Expanded clones are given a class, and other clones once, few, many or no size at all.

TRBJ2-6 | - | - | TRBV7-9 | 14 | CASTRGSGANVLTF | TGTGCCAGCACCCGCGGCTCTGGGGCCAACGTCCTGACTTTC
TRBJ1-2 | TRBD1 | - | TRBV6-5 | 14 | CASTKIDRGGGYTF | TGTGCCAGCACCAAAATAGACAGGGGCGGTGGCTACACCTTC
TRBJ1-5 | - | - | TRBV27 | 15 | CASRLSLAGNQPQHF | TGTGCCAGCAGACTCTCCCTGGCGGGCAATCAGCCCCAGCATTTT
TRBJ2-7 | TRBD2 | few | TRBV6-1 | 13 | CASGPSGTYEQYF | TGTGCCTCGGGACCTAGCGGAACCTACGAGCAGTACTTC
TRBJ1-2 | - | - | TRBV5-6 | 14 | CASSGGATNYGYTF | TGTGCCAGCAGCGGGGGGGCGACTAACTATGGCTACACCTTC
TRBJ2-7 | TRBD2 | - | TRBV27 | 15 | CASRDQLAGPYEQYF | TGTGCCAGCAGAGACCAACTAGCGGGACCCTACGAGCAGTACTTC
TRBJ2-7 | - | - | TRBV7-9 | 13 | CASSLAGADEQYF | TGTGCCAGCAGCTTAGCGGGGGCAGACGAGCAGTACTTC
TRBJ2-5 | - | few | TRBV29-1 | 14 | CSVEGDTAIETQYF | TGCAGCGTTGAAGGGGACACGGCCATAGAGACCCAGTACTTC
TRBJ2-3 | - | - | TRBV9 | 21 | CASSLTRVAVKGEFGTDTQYF | TGTGCCAGCAGCCTGACCCGGGTAGCGGTGAAAGGGGAGTTCGGAACAGATACGCAGTATTTT
TRBJ2-1 | TRBD2 | - | TRBV12-5 | 15 | CASGYLAGTYNEQFF | TGTGCTAGTGGCTACCTAGCGGGGACCTACAATGAGCAGTTCTTC
TRBJ1-5 | - | - | TRBV11-2 | 13 | CASSSTTNQPQHF | TGTGCCAGCAGCTCGACAACAAATCAGCCCCAGCATTTT
TRBJ1-2 | - | - | TRBV21-1 | 12 | CASSSSLYGYTF | TGTGCCAGCAGCTCCTCCTTATATGGCTACACCTTC
TRBJ1-5 | - | - | TRBV27 | 17 | CASSLSPYRSGGQPQHF | TGTGCCAGCAGTTTATCCCCCTACAGGTCGGGGGGACAGCCCCAGCATTTT
TRBJ2-1 | TRBD2 | - | TRBV7-2 | 16 | CASSLAGWREYNEQFF | TGTGCCAGCAGCTTAGCGGGGTGGCGGGAGTACAATGAGCAGTTCTTC
TRBJ2-7 | - | - | TRBV10-2 | 13 | CASSRDSQDEQYF | TGCGCCAGCAGTCGGGACTCCCAGGACGAGCAGTACTTC
TRBJ2-5 | TRBD1 | - | TRBV5-8 | 14 | CASSPGQGQETQYF | TGTGCCAGCAGTCCGGGACAGGGCCAAGAGACCCAGTACTTC
TRBJ2-2 | - | many | TRBV7-9 | 16 | CASSLDVGAGTGELFF | TGTGCCAGCAGCTTAGACGTGGGAGCTGGCACCGGGGAGCTGTTTTTT
TRBJ2-7 | - | - | TRBV11-2 | 12 | CASSFRGDEQYF | TGTGCCAGCAGCTTTCGGGGTGACGAGCAGTACTTC
TRBJ1-1 | - | - | TRBV7-6 | 13 | CASSLSGDTEAFF | TGTGCCAGCAGCTTAAGCGGGGACACTGAAGCTTTCTTT
TRBJ1-2 | - | once | TRBV9 | 13 | CASSVVENYGYTF | TGTGCCAGCAGCGTAGTTGAGAACTATGGCTACACCTTC
TRBJ1-2 | TRBD1 | few | TRBV6-4 | 14 | CASSSGQGTGGYTF | TGTGCCAGCAGTAGTGGACAGGGGACGGGTGGCTACACCTTC
TRBJ2-2 | - | few | TRBV9 | 14 | CASSVGHSTGELFF | TGTGCCAGCAGCGTAGGTCACTCCACCGGGGAGCTGTTTTTT
TRBJ2-5 | - | few | TRBV5-1 | 16 | CASSLSPRQPEETQYF | TGCGCCAGCAGCTTGAGTCCGAGACAGCCGGAAGAGACCCAGTACTTC
TRBJ2-7 | - | - | TRBV29-1 | 13 | CSAEGTEPYEQYF | TGCAGCGCCGAGGGCACAGAACCGTACGAGCAGTACTTC
TRBJ2-7 | - | - | TRBV5-6 | 13 | CASSLTAHGEQYF | TGTGCCAGCAGCTTGACAGCACATGGAGAGCAGTACTTC
TRBJ2-2 | TRBD2 | - | TRBV5-1 | 15 | CASSNRTSISGELFF | TGCGCCAGCAGCAACCGGACTAGCATCTCCGGGGAGCTGTTTTTT
TRBJ2-7 | TRBD1 | few | TRBV6-1 | 14 | CASSSTGGIYEQYF | TGTGCCAGCAGCTCGACAGGGGGCATCTACGAGCAGTACTTC
TRBJ2-7 | - | few | TRBV7-9 | 12 | CASSLRGLEQYF | TGTGCCAGCAGCCTCAGAGGGTTGGAGCAGTACTTC
TRBJ2-5 | - | few | TRBV5-1 | 14 | CASSLPAVQETQYF | TGCGCCAGCAGCTTGCCCGCGGTCCAAGAGACCCAGTACTTC
TRBJ2-7 | - | - | TRBV11-1 | 15 | CASSPRRGSYYEQYF | TGTGCCAGCAGCCCCCGAAGGGGCAGTTACTACGAGCAGTACTTC
TRBJ2-1 | - | few | TRBV28 | 16 | CASSGDWLSSYNEQFF | TGTGCCAGCAGTGGGGACTGGCTAAGCTCCTACAATGAGCAGTTCTTC
TRBJ2-3 | TRBD2 | - | TRBV29-1 | 14 | CSVRPRLAGETQYF | TGCAGCGTTCGTCCCCGACTAGCGGGAGAGACGCAGTATTTT
TRBJ2-7 | - | few | TRBV2 | 15 | CASTPRGGLPYEQYF | TGTGCCAGCACCCCGAGAGGGGGTTTACCCTACGAGCAGTACTTC
TRBJ2-2 | TRBD2 | - | TRBV7-9 | 15 | CASSQTLGGTGELFF | TGTGCCAGCAGCCAGACCTTGGGGGGGACCGGGGAGCTGTTTTTT
TRBJ2-7 | - | - | TRBV19 | 14 | CASSMMTESYEQYF | TGTGCCAGTAGTATGATGACGGAGTCCTACGAGCAGTACTTC
TRBJ2-7 | TRBD1 | - | TRBV11-2 | 14 | CASSLGTGGYEQYF | TGTGCCAGCAGCTTAGGGACAGGGGGCTACGAGCAGTACTTC
TRBJ2-1 | TRBD2 | - | TRBV4-3 | 17 | CASSHLSASGGSPRQFF | TGCGCCAGCAGCCACCTCTCGGCGAGCGGGGGCTCCCCCCGGCAGTTCTTC
TRBJ2-4 | - | few | TRBV9 | 15 | CASSVSAGMVDIQYF | TGTGCCAGCAGCGTATCGGCAGGTATGGTAGACATTCAGTACTTC
TRBJ2-7 | - | - | TRBV7-8 | 14 | CASSLVQGPYEQYF | TGTGCCAGCAGCTTAGTTCAGGGGCCCTACGAGCAGTACTTC
TRBJ1-5 | - | - | TRBV2 | 14 | CASSETSVNQPQHF | TGTGCCAGCAGTGAAACGTCAGTCAATCAGCCCCAGCATTTT
TRBJ2-7 | TRBD2 | - | TRBV27 | 15 | CASSSGLAGFDEQYF | TGTGCCAGCAGTTCGGGTCTAGCGGGATTTGACGAGCAGTACTTC
TRBJ2-3 | TRBD2 | - | TRBV6-5 | 16 | CASSSPSGRGTDTQYF | TGTGCCAGCAGTTCTCCTAGCGGGAGAGGTACAGATACGCAGTATTTT
TRBJ1-5 | - | few | TRBV19 | 13 | CASMNDRTQPQHF | TGTGCCAGTATGAATGACAGGACCCAGCCCCAGCATTTT
TRBJ2-7 | - | - | TRBV7-2 | 15 | CASSLDGREFDEQYF | TGTGCCAGCAGCTTAGACGGACGGGAGTTCGACGAGCAGTACTTC
TRBJ2-7 | TRBD2 | few | TRBV4-1 | 16 | CASSLGTSGRAYEQYF | TGCGCCAGCAGCCTGGGGACTAGCGGGAGGGCCTACGAGCAGTACTTC
TRBJ2-1 | TRBD2 | few | TRBV4-3 | 16 | CASRPTVAGTYNEQFF | TGCGCCAGCAGGCCCACTGTAGCGGGTACCTACAATGAGCAGTTCTTC
TRBJ2-5 | TRBD2 | - | TRBV9 | 16 | CASSAGLAGGPQTQYF | TGTGCCAGCAGCGCGGGACTAGCGGGAGGGCCTCAGACCCAGTACTTC
TRBJ2-7 | TRBD2 | - | TRBV5-1 | 15 | CASSLDLAGGNEQYF | TGCGCCAGCAGCTTGGATCTAGCGGGAGGCAACGAGCAGTACTTC
TRBJ2-7 | TRBD2 | - | TRBV7-7 | 14 | CASSLAGTSNEQYF | TGTGCCAGCAGCTTAGCGGGGACTAGCAACGAGCAGTACTTC
TRBJ2-7 | - | few | TRBV10-3 | 14 | CAINPRGWGYEQYF | TGTGCCATTAACCCCAGGGGATGGGGCTACGAGCAGTACTTC
TRBJ2-3 | TRBD2 | few | TRBV25-1 | 14 | CASSEYGTSGTQYF | TGTGCCAGCAGTGAATATGGGACTAGCGGGACGCAGTATTTT
TRBJ2-7 | - | - | TRBV2 | 15 | CASKIQGIRPYEQYF | TGTGCCAGCAAGATACAGGGAATTCGGCCTTACGAGCAGTACTTC
TRBJ2-6 | - | few | TRBV4-1 | 18 | CASSQDPPRAAGANVLTF | TGCGCCAGCAGCCAAGATCCCCCCAGGGCCGCTGGGGCCAACGTCCTGACTTTC